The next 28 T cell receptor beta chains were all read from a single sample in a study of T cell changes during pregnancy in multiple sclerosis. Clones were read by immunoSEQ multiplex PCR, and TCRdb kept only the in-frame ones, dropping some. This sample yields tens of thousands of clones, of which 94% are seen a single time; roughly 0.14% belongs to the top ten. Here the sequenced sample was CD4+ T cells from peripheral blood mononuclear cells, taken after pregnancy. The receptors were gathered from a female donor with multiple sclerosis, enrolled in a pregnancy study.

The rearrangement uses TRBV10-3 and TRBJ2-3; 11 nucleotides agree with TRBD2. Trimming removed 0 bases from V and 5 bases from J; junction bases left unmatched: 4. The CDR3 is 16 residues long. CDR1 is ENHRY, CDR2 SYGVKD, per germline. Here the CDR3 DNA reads TGTGCCATCAGTGAGTCGATTCTAGCGGGAGGAGATACGCAGTATTTT. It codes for CAISESILAGGDTQYF.

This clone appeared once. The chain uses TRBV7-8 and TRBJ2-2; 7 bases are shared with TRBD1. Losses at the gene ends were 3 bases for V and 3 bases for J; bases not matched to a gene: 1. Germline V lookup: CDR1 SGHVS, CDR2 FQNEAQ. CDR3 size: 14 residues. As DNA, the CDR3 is TGTGCCAGCAGCTTGACAGGGTACACCGGGGAGCTGTTTTTT. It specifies CASSLTGYTGELFF.

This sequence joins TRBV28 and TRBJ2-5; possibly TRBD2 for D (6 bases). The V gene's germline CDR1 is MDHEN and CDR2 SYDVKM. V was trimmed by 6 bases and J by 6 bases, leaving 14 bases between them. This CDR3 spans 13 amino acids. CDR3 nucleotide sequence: TGTGCCAGCAGGCCTAGCGTCCAGCAGACCCAGTACTTC. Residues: CASRPSVQQTQYF.

For the CDR3, the DNA is TGCAGCGTTGAGGAGCAGGGTTGGGGCGAGCAGTACTTC. This sequence encodes CSVEEQGWGEQYF. J is TRBJ2-7 and V is TRBV29-1; TRBD1 might be the D (5 bases). The V end was cut by 3 bases, the J end by 6 bases, with 15 bases between. CDR1 is SQVTM, CDR2 ANQGSEA, per germline. CDR3 length: 13 amino acids.

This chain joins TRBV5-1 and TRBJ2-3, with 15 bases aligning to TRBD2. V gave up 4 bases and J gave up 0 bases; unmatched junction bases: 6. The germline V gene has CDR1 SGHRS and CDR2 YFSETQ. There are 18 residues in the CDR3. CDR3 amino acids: CASSTGLAGGGSTDTQYF. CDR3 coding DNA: TGCGCCAGCAGCACAGGACTAGCGGGAGGGGGGAGCACAGATACGCAGTATTTT.

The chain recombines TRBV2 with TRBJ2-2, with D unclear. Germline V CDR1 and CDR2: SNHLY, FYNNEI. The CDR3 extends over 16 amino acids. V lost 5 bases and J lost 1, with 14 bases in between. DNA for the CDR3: TGTGCCAGCAGTTTTGAACCCCCGGGGAACACCGGGGAGCTGTTTTTT. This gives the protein CASSFEPPGNTGELFF. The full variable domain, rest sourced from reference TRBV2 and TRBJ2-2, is EPEVTQTPSHQVTQMGQEVILRCVPISNHLYFYWYRQILGQKVEFLVSFYNNEISEKSEIFDDQFSVERPDGSNFTLKIRSTKLEDSAMYFCASSFEPPGNTGELFFGEGSRLTVL.

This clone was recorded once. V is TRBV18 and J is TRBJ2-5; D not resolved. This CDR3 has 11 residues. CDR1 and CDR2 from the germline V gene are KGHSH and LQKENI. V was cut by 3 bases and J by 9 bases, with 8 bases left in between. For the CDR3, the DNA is TGTGCCAGCTCACCCCAGGCGTCCCAGTACTTC. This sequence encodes CASSPQASQYF. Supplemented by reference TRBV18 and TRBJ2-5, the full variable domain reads NAGVMQNPRHLVRRRGQEARLRCSPMKGHSHVYWYRQLPEEGLKFMVYLQKENIIDESGMPKERFSAEFPKEGPSILRIQQVVRGDSAAYFCASSPQASQYFGPGTRLLVL.

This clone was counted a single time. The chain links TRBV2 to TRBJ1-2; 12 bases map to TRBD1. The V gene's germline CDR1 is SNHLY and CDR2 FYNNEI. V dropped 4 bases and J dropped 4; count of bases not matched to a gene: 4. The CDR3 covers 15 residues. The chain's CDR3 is CASSAGQGALYGYTF. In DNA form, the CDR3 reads TGTGCCAGCAGTGCGGGACAGGGGGCTCTCTATGGCTACACCTTC.

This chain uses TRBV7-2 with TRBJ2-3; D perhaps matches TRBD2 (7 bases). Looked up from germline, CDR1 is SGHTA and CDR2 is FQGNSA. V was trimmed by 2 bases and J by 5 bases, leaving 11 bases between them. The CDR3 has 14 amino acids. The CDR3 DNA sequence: TGTGCCAGCAGCTTACGGGGGGCGCGAGATACGCAGTATTTT. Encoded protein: CASSLRGARDTQYF.

As DNA, the CDR3 is TGTGCCAGCAGCTTAGGAGGACAGGGGAGACTCTACGAGCAGTACTTC. Translating gives CASSLGGQGRLYEQYF. The chain recombines TRBV7-8 with TRBJ2-7; 9 bases match TRBD1. The CDR3 is 16 amino acids. Germline assignment: CDR1 SGHVS and CDR2 FQNEAQ. J lost 3 bases, V lost 1 base, and 7 bases had no gene match.

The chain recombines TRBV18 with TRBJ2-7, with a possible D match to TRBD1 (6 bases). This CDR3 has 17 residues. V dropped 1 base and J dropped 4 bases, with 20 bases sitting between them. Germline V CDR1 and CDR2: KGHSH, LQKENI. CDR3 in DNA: TGTGCCAGCTCACCACAGTTAGGAAGGGGGAGAGTTTACGAGCAGTACTTC. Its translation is CASSPQLGRGRVYEQYF.

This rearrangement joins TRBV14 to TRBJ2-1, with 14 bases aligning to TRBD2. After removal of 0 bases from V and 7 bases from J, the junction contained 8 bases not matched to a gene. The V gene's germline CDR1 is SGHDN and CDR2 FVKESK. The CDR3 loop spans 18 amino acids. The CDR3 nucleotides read TGTGCCAGCAGCCAAGATGTTGTGGGACTAGCGGGAGCGAATGAGCAGTTCTTC. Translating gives CASSQDVVGLAGANEQFF.

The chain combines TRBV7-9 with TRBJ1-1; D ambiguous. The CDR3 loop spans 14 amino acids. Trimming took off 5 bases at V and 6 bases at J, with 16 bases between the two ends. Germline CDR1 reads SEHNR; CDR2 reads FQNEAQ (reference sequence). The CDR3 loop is CASSPSGGSAEAFF. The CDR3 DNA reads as TGTGCCAGCAGCCCGTCGGGAGGAAGCGCTGAAGCTTTCTTT. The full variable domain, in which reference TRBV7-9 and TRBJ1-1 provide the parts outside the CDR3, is DTGVSQNPRHKITKRGQNVTFRCDPISEHNRLYWYRQTLGQGPEFLTYFQNEAQLEKSRLLSDRFSAERPKGSFSTLEIQRTEQGDSAMYLCASSPSGGSAEAFFGQGTRLTVV.

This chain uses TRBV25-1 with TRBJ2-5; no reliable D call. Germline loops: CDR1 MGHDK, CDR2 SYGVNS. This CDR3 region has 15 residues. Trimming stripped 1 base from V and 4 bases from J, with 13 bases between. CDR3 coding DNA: TGTGCCAGCAGTGAATCCCTCCCCTCGGGAGAGACCCAGTACTTC. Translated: CASSESLPSGETQYF.

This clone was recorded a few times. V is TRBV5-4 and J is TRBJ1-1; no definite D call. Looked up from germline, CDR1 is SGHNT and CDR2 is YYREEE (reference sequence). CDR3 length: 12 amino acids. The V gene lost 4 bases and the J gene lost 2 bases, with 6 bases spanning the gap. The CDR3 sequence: CASSHPNTEAFF. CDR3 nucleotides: TGTGCCAGCAGCCATCCAAACACTGAAGCTTTCTTT.

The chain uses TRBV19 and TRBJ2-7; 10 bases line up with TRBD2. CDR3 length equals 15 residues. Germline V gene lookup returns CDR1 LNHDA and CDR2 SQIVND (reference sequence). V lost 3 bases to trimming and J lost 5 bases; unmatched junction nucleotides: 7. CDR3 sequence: CASSISASGSNEQYF. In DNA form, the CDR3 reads TGTGCCAGTAGTATTTCGGCTAGCGGGAGCAACGAGCAGTACTTC.

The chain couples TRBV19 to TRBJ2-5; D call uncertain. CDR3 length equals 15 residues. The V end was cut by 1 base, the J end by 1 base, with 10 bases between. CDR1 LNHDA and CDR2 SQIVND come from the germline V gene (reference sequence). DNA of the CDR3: TGTGCCAGTAGTATAGTAAACACAGCCCAAGAGACCCAGTACTTC. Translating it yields CASSIVNTAQETQYF.

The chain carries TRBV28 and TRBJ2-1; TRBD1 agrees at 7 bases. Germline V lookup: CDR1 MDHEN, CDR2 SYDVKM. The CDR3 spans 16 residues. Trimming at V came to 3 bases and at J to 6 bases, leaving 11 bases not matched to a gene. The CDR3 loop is CASSFNRRQGPNEQFF. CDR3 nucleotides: TGTGCCAGCAGTTTTAATCGGCGACAGGGCCCCAATGAGCAGTTCTTC. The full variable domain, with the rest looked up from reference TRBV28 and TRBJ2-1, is DVKVTQSSRYLVKRTGEKVFLECVQDMDHENMFWYRQDPGLGLRLIYFSYDVKMKEKGDIPEGYSVSREKKERFSLILESASTNQTSMYLCASSFNRRQGPNEQFFGPGTRLTVL.

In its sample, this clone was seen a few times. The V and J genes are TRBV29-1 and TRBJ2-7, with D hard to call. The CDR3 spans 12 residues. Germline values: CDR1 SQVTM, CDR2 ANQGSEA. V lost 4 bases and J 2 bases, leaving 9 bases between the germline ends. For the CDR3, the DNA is TGCAGCGTTGGGAGTGGAGCCTACGAGCAGTACTTC. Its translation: CSVGSGAYEQYF.

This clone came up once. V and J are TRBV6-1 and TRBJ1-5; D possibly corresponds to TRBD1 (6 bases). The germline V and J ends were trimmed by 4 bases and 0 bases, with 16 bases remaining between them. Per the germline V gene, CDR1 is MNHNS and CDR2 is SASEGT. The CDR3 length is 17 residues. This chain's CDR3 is CASSVDYGGLSNQPQHF. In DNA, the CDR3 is TGTGCCAGCAGTGTGGATTATGGGGGCCTTAGCAATCAGCCCCAGCATTTT.

CDR3 DNA: TGTGCCAGCAGTTTTAGGGGGCGCTTCGAGCAGTACTTC. It codes for CASSFRGRFEQYF. This chain uses TRBV27 with TRBJ2-7; 7 bases fit TRBD1. The CDR3 runs to 13 residues. The J segment lost 6 bases and the V segment lost 3 bases, leaving 5 bases of the junction unmatched. Per germline, CDR1 MNHEY and CDR2 SMNVEV (reference sequence).

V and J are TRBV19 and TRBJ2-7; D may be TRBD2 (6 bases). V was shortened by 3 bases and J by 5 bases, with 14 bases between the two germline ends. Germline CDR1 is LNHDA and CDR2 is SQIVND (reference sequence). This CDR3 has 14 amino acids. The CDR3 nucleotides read TGTGCCAGTAGTATCATCGACGGGAGAAACGAGCAGTACTTC. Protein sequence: CASSIIDGRNEQYF. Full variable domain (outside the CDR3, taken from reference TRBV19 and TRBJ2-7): DGGITQSPKYLFRKEGQNVTLSCEQNLNHDAMYWYRQDPGQGLRLIYYSQIVNDFQKGDIAEGYSVSREKKESFPLTVTSAQKNPTAFYLCASSIIDGRNEQYFGPGTRLTVT.

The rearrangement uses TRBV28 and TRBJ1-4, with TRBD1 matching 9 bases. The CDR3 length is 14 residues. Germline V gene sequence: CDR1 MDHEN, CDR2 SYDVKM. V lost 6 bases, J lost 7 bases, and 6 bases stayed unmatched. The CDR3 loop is CASRGQGFGEKLFF. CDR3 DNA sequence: TGTGCCAGCAGGGGACAGGGTTTCGGTGAAAAACTGTTTTTT.

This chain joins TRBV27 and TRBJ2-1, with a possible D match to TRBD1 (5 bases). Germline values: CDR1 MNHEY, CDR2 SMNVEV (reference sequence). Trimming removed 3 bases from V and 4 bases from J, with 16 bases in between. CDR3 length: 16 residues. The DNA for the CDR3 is TGTGCCAGCAGTTTTTCCCCGGCCCCAGGGTACAATGAGCAGTTCTTC. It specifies CASSFSPAPGYNEQFF.

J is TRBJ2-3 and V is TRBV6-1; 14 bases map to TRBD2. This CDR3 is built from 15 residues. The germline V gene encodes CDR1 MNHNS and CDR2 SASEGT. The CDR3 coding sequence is TGTTCTTTCGGGACTAGCGGGGGTTACACAGATACGCAGTATTTT. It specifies CSFGTSGGYTDTQYF.

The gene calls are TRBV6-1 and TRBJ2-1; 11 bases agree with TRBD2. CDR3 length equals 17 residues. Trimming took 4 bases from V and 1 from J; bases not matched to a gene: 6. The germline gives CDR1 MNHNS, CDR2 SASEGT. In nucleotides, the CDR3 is TGTGCCAGCAGTGTAGTAGCGGGAGGGCCTTCCTACAATGAGCAGTTCTTC. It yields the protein CASSVVAGGPSYNEQFF.

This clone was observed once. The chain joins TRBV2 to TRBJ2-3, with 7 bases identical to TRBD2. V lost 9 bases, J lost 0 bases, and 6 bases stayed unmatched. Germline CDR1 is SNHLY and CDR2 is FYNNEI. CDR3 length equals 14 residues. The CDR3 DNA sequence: TGTGCCAGAACAACTAGCGCTAGCACAGATACGCAGTATTTT. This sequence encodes CARTTSASTDTQYF.

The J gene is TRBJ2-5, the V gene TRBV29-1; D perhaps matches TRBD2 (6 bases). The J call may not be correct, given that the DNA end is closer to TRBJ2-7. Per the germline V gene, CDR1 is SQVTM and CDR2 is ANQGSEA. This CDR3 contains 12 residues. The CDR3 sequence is CSVRDLSYEQYF. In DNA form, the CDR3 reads TGCAGCGTCCGGGACTTGAGCTACGAGCAGTACTTC.